The present entry profiles one TCR beta chain with its context. The sample is drawn from a study of CD8 T cells in Susac syndrome. The authors reverse transcribed roughly 0.5 to 1 ug RNA with random hexamers. TCR beta CDR3 was amplified by immunoSEQ covering 54 Vbeta and 13 Jbeta. Via MiXCR, TCRdb re-called the immunoSEQ multiplex PCR reads, giving one row per CDR3 protein. The table has approximately 160,000 distinct CDR3 sequences, 80% to 95% seen once. The clonotype comes from a human donor with multiple sclerosis. Sequenced sample: CD4+ T cells from PBMCs.

The CDR3 is CASSVFPGASRGYTF. For the CDR3, the DNA is TGTGCCAGCAGCGTCTTCCCAGGGGCATCGAGAGGCTACACCTTC. The rearrangement uses TRBV9 and TRBJ1-2; perhaps TRBD1 as D (6 bases). Germline CDR1 and CDR2: SGDLS and YYNGEE. Trimming removed 2 bases at V and 8 bases at J, with 19 bases between. The CDR3 contains 15 residues.